This TCR beta chain was retrieved from a study of T cell responses to AZD1222 COVID-19 vaccine. Study results and limitations: Vaccine-associated CD4 TCRs ranged over spike, dominating at 160-218 and 743-854. Reports indicate that nearly half of spike-specific TCRs are directed at unmutated variant regions.

The data were produced by immunoSEQ multiplex PCR, yet TCRdb's version contains in-frame clones alone and is incomplete. The sample holds 130,000 to 150,000 clones, just under 95% seen once. Germline V gene data show CDR1 as SGHNT and CDR2 as YYREEE (reference sequence). CDR3 length: 16 residues. Trimming took off 6 bases at V and 0 bases at J, with 17 bases between the two ends. For this clone: Its antigen is undetermined.

The chain carries TRBV5-4 and TRBJ2-3, with a possible D match to TRBD1 (6 bases). Sequenced material: peripheral blood, taken on day 0 of AZD1222 vaccination. The sequence came from an adult in good health. CDR3 coding DNA: TGTGCCAGCACCCCCAGGGGCGTACAGAGCACAGATACGCAGTATTTT. This encodes CASTPRGVQSTDTQYF.